The clone carrying this TCR beta chain was counted only a few times. Its antigen is currently unknown. The entry originates in a study of a mutant IDH1 vaccine in newly diagnosed glioma. Study overall: The start of vaccination came 4-6 weeks after radiotherapy alone, or with temozolomide cycles.

Time point reported: week 47, end of study. Alongside topical imiquimod, each dose of vaccine comprised 300 ug of mutant IDH1 20-mer peptide. The junction had 1 base not matched to a gene; V was cut back by 0 bases and J by 3 bases. CDR3 length equals 14 residues. Germline assignment: CDR1 KGHSH and CDR2 LQKENI. Data came from immunoSEQ multiplex PCR; TCRdb stores just in-frame clones and leaves some out. The sample records tens of thousands of clones, about 61% being singletons. The rearrangement links TRBV18 to TRBJ2-7; 8 bases match TRBD2. This receptor was obtained from a man aged 35 to 55 with glioma. Some clones in this sample may be carry-over from other donors' samples. The sequencing used peripheral blood mononuclear cells (PBMCs), collected from a glioma patient whose treatment included an IDH1 peptide vaccine. This CDR3 reads CASSPPSGDYEQYF. CDR3 DNA: TGTGCCAGCTCACCACCTAGCGGGGACTACGAGCAGTACTTC.